The 8 T cell receptor beta chains below were found in one sample sequenced in a study of blood T cell repertoires in COVID-19. The table came from immunoSEQ multiplex PCR; TCRdb's copy has only in-frame clones and leaves some out. Here the sample spans 160,000 or so clones, about 83% being singletons. The sequenced sample was peripheral blood. The source of these receptors is a woman of 80 years or more with acute or convalescent COVID-19.

The V call is TRBV2, the J call TRBJ1-3; TRBD1 agrees at 9 bases. The V segment lost 9 bases and the J segment 1 base; nucleotides outside the gene matches: 4. Per the germline V gene, CDR1 is SNHLY and CDR2 is FYNNEI. The CDR3 extends over 14 amino acids. CDR3 nucleotide sequence: TGTGCCAGTGCCGGGACAGGGTCTGGAAACACCATATATTTT. Amino acid sequence: CASAGTGSGNTIYF. Filled out from reference TRBV2 and TRBJ1-3, the complete variable domain reads EPEVTQTPSHQVTQMGQEVILRCVPISNHLYFYWYRQILGQKVEFLVSFYNNEISEKSEIFDDQFSVERPDGSNFTLKIRSTKLEDSAMYFCASAGTGSGNTIYFGEGSWLTVV.

This rearrangement joins TRBV29-1 to TRBJ2-1, with TRBD2 identical over 8 bases. There are 16 residues in the CDR3. Germline trimming cut 5 bases from V and 7 bases from J; bases unmatched to any gene: 16. Germline V gene data show CDR1 as SQVTM and CDR2 as ANQGSEA. The CDR3 nucleotides read TGCAGCGTTTCCCCTCCGCGAGCGGGAGTCGTGAATGAGCAGTTCTTC. Encoded protein: CSVSPPRAGVVNEQFF.

The CDR3 here is CASSFPPKYEQYF. The CDR3 bases are TGTGCCAGCAGTTTCCCGCCTAAGTACGAGCAGTACTTC. The rearrangement links TRBV27 to TRBJ2-7; D call uncertain. Germline V gene lookup returns CDR1 MNHEY and CDR2 SMNVEV (reference sequence). V was clipped by 3 bases and J by 4 bases, with 10 bases between them. The CDR3 sequence is 13 residues long.

The chain carries TRBV28 and TRBJ2-7; 10 nucleotides match TRBD2. Germline V gene data show CDR1 as MDHEN and CDR2 as SYDVKM. This CDR3 has 15 residues. Unmatched junction bases numbered 6, after V lost 2 bases and J lost 5 bases. Here the CDR3 DNA reads TGTGCCAGCAGTTTAAGTTCTAGCGGGAGTAACGAGCAGTACTTC. Protein: CASSLSSSGSNEQYF.

This clone was observed at least ten times. The V gene is TRBV4-1, the J gene TRBJ2-7; maybe TRBD2 (6 bases). Per germline, CDR1 MGHRA and CDR2 YSYEKL. V shed 4 bases and J shed 4 bases, with 20 bases lying between them. The length of the CDR3 is 16 residues. Written as DNA, the CDR3 is TGCGCCAGCAGCCTAGGATCAGCGCGAGGAGGGTACGAGCAGTACTTC. It specifies CASSLGSARGGYEQYF.

CDR3 region: CASSVRPEGQPQHF. CDR3 sequence (DNA): TGTGCCAGCAGTGTAAGGCCAGAGGGTCAGCCCCAGCATTTT. The genes are TRBV2 and TRBJ1-5; no clear D. V lost 4 bases and J 6 bases, leaving 13 bases between the germline ends. The CDR3 runs 14 residues. Germline V gene sequence: CDR1 SNHLY, CDR2 FYNNEI.

This sequence joins TRBV28 and TRBJ1-1; D perhaps matches TRBD1 (5 bases). CDR3 length: 15 amino acids. Germline-derived CDR1 and CDR2 are MDHEN and SYDVKM. With 7 bases removed from V and 0 bases from J, the gap between germline ends came to 15 bases. CDR3 region: CASKKSGGVNTEAFF. DNA of the CDR3: TGTGCCAGCAAGAAGTCTGGGGGGGTGAACACTGAAGCTTTCTTT.

The gene calls are TRBV23-1 and TRBJ2-1; D is perhaps TRBD2 (7 bases). TRBV23-1 is labeled an ORF, and its function is uncertain. This CDR3 comprises 16 residues. Trimming took off 3 bases at V and 4 bases at J, with 16 bases between the two ends. The CDR3 DNA reads as TGCGCCAGCAGTCATCCCGGGGGGCTCCGGTACAATGAGCAGTTCTTC. Translation gives CASSHPGGLRYNEQFF.